This record concerns one T cell receptor beta chain sequence. The CDR3 has 14 residues. Germline-derived CDR1 and CDR2 are SGHDN and FVKESK. Between the trimmed V and J ends, which lost 1 base and 9 bases, there was a span of 10 bases. The record originates from a study of CD8 T cells in Susac syndrome. Sequencing of TCR beta covered CD8+ and CD4+ T cells obtained from blood. The study used treatment-naive patients who had stable or active relapsing-remitting disease as multiple sclerosis controls. Isolation of CD8+ and CD4+ T cells was performed negatively, whereas enrichment of TEMRA cells was done by FACS. An amount of RNA that ranged from roughly 0.45 to 1 ug was reverse transcribed with random hexamers. Amplification of the TCR beta CDR3 was carried out by immunoSEQ multiplex PCR, which spanned a total of 54 Vbeta and 13 Jbeta segments. MiXCR, applied by TCRdb to the immunoSEQ multiplex PCR reads, yields one record per CDR3 protein. The sample has approximately 180,000 distinct CDR3 sequences; around 95% are singletons.

The TCR sequence derives from a human donor with multiple sclerosis. The specimen sequenced was CD4+ T cells from PBMCs. The rearrangement links TRBV14 to TRBJ1-6; D is possibly TRBD1 (5 bases). In DNA form, the CDR3 reads TGTGCCAGCAGCCAAGCGGGGCTCCTTTCACCCCTCCACTTT. It translates to CASSQAGLLSPLHF.